This TCR beta chain is drawn from a study of shared clonotypes between healthy human individuals. Findings and limits, study-wide: Non-shared clonotypes were found to have lower generation probabilities than the clonotypes that were shared by all four of the sorted-subset donors. What naive subsets generally showed was a larger estimated richness than memory subsets showed. Rarefaction showed that sequencing of sorted subsets was incomplete (despite large depth).

Naive CD8 cells comprised CD45RO-negative, CCR7-positively selected cells, excluding terminally differentiated effector memory CD45RA+ cells. Concerning this clone: Its target is not known.

Each sorted subset replicate got 200 ng genomic DNA, tens of thousands of genomes. TCRdb's copy holds only in-frame clones and misses some; the assay was immunoSEQ multiplex PCR. This table holds roughly 550,000 clones, about 95% found once. From germline, CDR1 is MDHEN and CDR2 SYDVKM. V was pared by 6 bases and J by 6 bases, with 12 bases between. The CDR3 is 13 residues long. The V and J genes are TRBV28 and TRBJ2-1, with a weak D call TRBD2 (6 bases). The TCR sequence derives from a woman aged 25 to 39 in good health. The sample consisted of naive CD8+ T cells sorted from blood. The CDR3 region has the DNA TGTGCCAGCAGAAGGGCGGGACTCAATGAGCAGTTCTTC. It encodes CASRRAGLNEQFF.